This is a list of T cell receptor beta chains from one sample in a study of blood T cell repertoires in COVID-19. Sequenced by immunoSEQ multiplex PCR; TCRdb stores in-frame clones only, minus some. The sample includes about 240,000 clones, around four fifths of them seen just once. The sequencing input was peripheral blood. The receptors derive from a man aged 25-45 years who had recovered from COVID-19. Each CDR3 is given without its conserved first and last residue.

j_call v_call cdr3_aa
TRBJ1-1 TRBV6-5 ASSYSNRGMNTEAF
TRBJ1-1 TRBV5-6 ASSLQGEAF
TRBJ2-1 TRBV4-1 ASTGGLAYNEQF
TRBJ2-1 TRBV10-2 ASTLPGQGNSNEQF
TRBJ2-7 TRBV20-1 SASGRGPSYEQY
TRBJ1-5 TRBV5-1 ASSLGQGDQPQH
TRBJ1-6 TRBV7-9 ASSLGWGGNNSPLH
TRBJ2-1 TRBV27 ASSLSGWEDRESGDEQF
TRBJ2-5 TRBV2 ASGGFQETQY
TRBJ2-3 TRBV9 ASSRREDTQY
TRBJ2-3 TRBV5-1 ASRLATSTDTQY